The rows below give T cell receptor beta chains drawn from one sample of a study of chemoradiotherapy in HPV16-positive cancers. Some clones are missing from TCRdb's copy, which holds only in-frame ones; the method was immunoSEQ multiplex PCR. The sample shows some 21,000 clones, approximately 83% of them seen only once. This material consisted of blood, taken from a patient who underwent chemoradiotherapy. Receptor source: a human donor with HPV-associated anogenital cancer. CDR3s include the opening cysteine and the closing phenylalanine or tryptophan. D genes are given only for firm matches. Part of the rows lack a size; the others show once, few, many or a class for expanded clones.

TRBJ2-7,NA,TRBV4-3,NA,TGCGCCAGCAGCCCAACCTATGGGACTGTCTACGAGCAGTACTTC,CASSPTYGTVYEQYF
TRBJ1-2,NA,TRBV19,NA,TGTGCCAGTAGTGCCCCGGGGGGGGGCTACACCTTC,CASSAPGGGYTF
TRBJ1-2,NA,TRBV19,NA,TGTGCCAGTAGTAGGACAGATAGTAACTATGGCTACACCTTC,CASSRTDSNYGYTF
TRBJ2-2,NA,TRBV14,NA,TGTGCCAGCAGCCAAGTTCGACTCCCCAAGACCGGGGAGCTGTTTTTT,CASSQVRLPKTGELFF
TRBJ2-3,TRBD2,TRBV9,NA,TGTGCCAGCAGCGTATTGGGACTAGCGGGAGGGCGGGACGATACGCAGTATTTT,CASSVLGLAGGRDDTQYF
TRBJ2-1,NA,TRBV27,NA,TGTGCCAGCAACTGGGGGGGCCGCAACAATGAGCAGTTCTTC,CASNWGGRNNEQFF
TRBJ2-1,NA,TRBV5-6,NA,TGTGCCAGCAGCTTCTACGGTCAAAGCTCCTACAATGAGCAGTTCTTC,CASSFYGQSSYNEQFF
TRBJ1-2,TRBD1,TRBV5-4,NA,TGTGCCAGCAGCTCCCCGGGACAGGGGCCTGGCTACACCTTC,CASSSPGQGPGYTF
TRBJ1-1,NA,TRBV5-1,few,TGCGCCAGCAGCTTGGCTTTGGGGGTGAACACTGAAGCTTTCTTT,CASSLALGVNTEAFF
TRBJ2-2,NA,TRBV7-6,NA,TGTGCCAGCAGCTTACACGGCACCGGGGAGCTGTTTTTT,CASSLHGTGELFF
TRBJ1-1,TRBD1,TRBV5-1,NA,TGCGCCAGCAGCCTCGGGACAGGGGGTACTGAAGCTTTCTTT,CASSLGTGGTEAFF
TRBJ1-6,NA,TRBV25-1,once,TGTGCCAGCAGTGAATGGGGAGGGGGGAATTCACCCCTCCACTTT,CASSEWGGGNSPLHF
TRBJ1-6,NA,TRBV7-2,once,TGTGCCAGCAGCGGAGCAGGGGTGGATTCACCCCTCCACTTT,CASSGAGVDSPLHF
TRBJ2-3,NA,TRBV7-2,NA,TGTGCCAGCAGCTTAGCTCTACTAGTAACGGCAGATACGCAGTATTTT,CASSLALLVTADTQYF
TRBJ1-5,TRBD1,TRBV10-3,NA,TGTGCCATCAGTGGGTCGTCCGGGACAGTGAATCAGCCCCAGCATTTT,CAISGSSGTVNQPQHF
TRBJ1-5,NA,TRBV19,NA,TGTGCCAGTACCATCGGACAGACGCTAAACCAGCCCCAGCATTTT,CASTIGQTLNQPQHF
TRBJ2-7,NA,TRBV14,few,TGTGCCAGCAGTCCCTCCTGGTCCTACGAGCAGTACTTC,CASSPSWSYEQYF
TRBJ1-1,NA,TRBV7-2,NA,TGTGCCAGCAGCTTAAACCAGAACACTGAAGCTTTCTTT,CASSLNQNTEAFF
TRBJ2-1,NA,TRBV7-6,NA,TGTGCCAGCAGTCGCGAGCTTGTCCTTGAGCAGTTCTTC,CASSRELVLEQFF
TRBJ2-3,NA,TRBV7-9,NA,TGTGCCAGCAGCTTCTTTGGCGTGACCACAGATACGCAGTATTTT,CASSFFGVTTDTQYF
TRBJ2-1,NA,TRBV20-1,NA,TGCAGTGCTACGCGGTACAATGAGCAGTTCTTC,CSATRYNEQFF
TRBJ1-3,TRBD1,TRBV18,NA,TGTGCCAGCCACAGGGGGCGCGGAAACACCATATATTTT,CASHRGRGNTIYF
TRBJ1-3,NA,TRBV11-3,NA,TGTGCCAGCAGCTCCACGGGCTTAGGAAACACCATATATTTT,CASSSTGLGNTIYF
TRBJ1-1,NA,TRBV7-9,NA,TGTGCCAGTGAGGATGGGACTGAAGCTTTCTTT,CASEDGTEAFF
TRBJ1-2,NA,TRBV19,NA,TGTGCCAGTAGGATCCCAAGGGCGGCCGGCTACACCTTC,CASRIPRAAGYTF
TRBJ1-1,NA,TRBV7-8,once,TGTGCCAGCAGCCCTAGCGGCAGGGCTAGGGGCACTGAAGCTTTCTTT,CASSPSGRARGTEAFF
TRBJ2-7,TRBD1,TRBV9,NA,TGTGCCAGCAGCGCGCCGGGACAGCCCTACGAGCAGTACTTC,CASSAPGQPYEQYF
TRBJ1-1,TRBD1,TRBV14,NA,TGTGCCAGCAGGAACAGGGGGCAAAACACTGAAGCTTTCTTT,CASRNRGQNTEAFF
TRBJ1-1,NA,TRBV7-2,NA,TGTGCCAGCAGCTTAGTGGGGGGGGTGAACACTGAAGCTTTCTTT,CASSLVGGVNTEAFF
TRBJ2-5,NA,TRBV11-2,NA,TGTGCCAGCAGCTTAGATGAGGGGCGGGAGACCCAGTACTTC,CASSLDEGRETQYF
TRBJ1-5,NA,TRBV27,once,TGTGCCAGCAGTCTGACCCCGGTTCGGAATCAGCCCCAGCATTTT,CASSLTPVRNQPQHF
TRBJ2-7,TRBD2,TRBV19,NA,TGTGCCACCTCTCCCGGAGGGGAGGGATACGAGCAGTACTTC,CATSPGGEGYEQYF
TRBJ1-1,TRBD1,TRBV29-1,NA,TGCAGCGTTTTTCAGGGGGCAGGCACTGAAGCTTTCTTT,CSVFQGAGTEAFF
TRBJ1-1,NA,TRBV18,NA,TGTGCCAGCTCACCAGCCGCAGGGTTCGTGAACACTGAAGCTTTCTTT,CASSPAAGFVNTEAFF
TRBJ2-5,NA,TRBV4-2,NA,TGTGCCAGCAGCCGCACGGGGGATCAAGAGACCCAGTACTTC,CASSRTGDQETQYF
TRBJ2-6,NA,TRBV18,NA,TGTGCCAGCTCACCACTCGTTCTCTCCGGACAGTTATCCTCTGGGGCCAACGTCCTGACTTTC,CASSPLVLSGQLSSGANVLTF
TRBJ2-7,NA,TRBV6-5,NA,TGTGCCAGCAGTCCCCGGCCCCAGGGCTCCCACGAGCAGTACTTC,CASSPRPQGSHEQYF
TRBJ2-1,NA,TRBV7-2,NA,TGTGCCAGCAGCTTAGAGTCTGCCAGCTCCTACAATGAGCAGTTCTTC,CASSLESASSYNEQFF
TRBJ2-4,NA,TRBV18,NA,TGTGCCAGCTCACCAGGGGACGAAAACATTCAGTACTTC,CASSPGDENIQYF
TRBJ1-2,TRBD1,TRBV19,NA,TGTGCCAGTAGACCTAGGGCGACAGGGCCATCCCCAAGTGGCTACACCTTC,CASRPRATGPSPSGYTF
TRBJ2-5,TRBD1,TRBV27,NA,TGTGCCAGCAGACAGGGGCTGGGGGTCCAAGAGACCCAGTACTTC,CASRQGLGVQETQYF
TRBJ1-5,TRBD1,TRBV19,NA,TGTGCCAGTAGTTCCGGGACAGGGTATAGCAATCAGCCCCAGCATTTT,CASSSGTGYSNQPQHF
TRBJ1-1,NA,TRBV7-9,NA,TGTGCCAGCAGCCCCTCGCTTGGGGGGATGAAGCGGAACACTGAAGCTTTCTTT,CASSPSLGGMKRNTEAFF
TRBJ2-2,NA,TRBV6-4,NA,TGTGCCAGCAGTGACGGGGGAATCACCGGGGAGCTGTTTTTT,CASSDGGITGELFF
TRBJ1-5,TRBD1,TRBV18,NA,TGTGCCAGCCCTGGGACAGGTAGCAATCAGCCCCAGCATTTT,CASPGTGSNQPQHF
TRBJ2-2,NA,TRBV29-1,NA,TGCAGCGTTGGTCACAGAACGAACACCGGGGAGCTGTTTTTT,CSVGHRTNTGELFF
TRBJ2-5,TRBD2,TRBV10-2,NA,TGCGCCACGCAGGGATCGGGGAGGGAGCAGTACTTC,CATQGSGREQYF
TRBJ2-2,TRBD1,TRBV27,NA,TGTGCCAGCAGACGCCCACAGGGGGGCACCGGGGAGCTGTTTTTT,CASRRPQGGTGELFF
TRBJ2-5,TRBD1,TRBV4-1,NA,TGCGCCAGCAGCCATGACAGGGGAGAGGGAGAGACCCAGTACTTC,CASSHDRGEGETQYF
TRBJ1-4,TRBD1,TRBV30,medium-sized,TGTGCCTGGAGTGTCGGGACAGGGGAAGAAAAACTGTTTTTT,CAWSVGTGEEKLFF
TRBJ1-2,NA,TRBV4-3,NA,TGCGCCAGCAGCGAAAACCAGGGATACGGTGGCTACACCTTC,CASSENQGYGGYTF
TRBJ2-7,NA,TRBV5-6,NA,TGTGCCAGCAGCCAACAGGGCCTGGACGAGCAGTACTTC,CASSQQGLDEQYF
TRBJ2-2,NA,TRBV25-1,NA,TGTGCCAGCAGTGAACCGGGGGCGAACACCGGGGAGCTGTTTTTT,CASSEPGANTGELFF
TRBJ1-1,NA,TRBV4-3,few,TGCGCCAGCAGTCCTACAGAAAACACTGAAGCTTTCTTT,CASSPTENTEAFF
TRBJ2-3,NA,TRBV19,once,TGTGCCAGTAGACAGGGTAGCACAGATACGCAGTATTTT,CASRQGSTDTQYF
TRBJ2-7,TRBD1,TRBV5-5,NA,TGTGCCAGCAGCACGGGACAGGTGAGCTCCTACGAGCAGTACTTC,CASSTGQVSSYEQYF